Each of the 29 T cell receptor beta chains below was sequenced from the same sample in a study of cytomegalovirus exposure and HLA in healthy donors. The PCR had 60 Vbeta and 13 Jbeta primers. Generated by immunoSEQ multiplex PCR, the TCRdb table keeps only in-frame clones and is missing some. The sample holds over 90,000 clones; roughly four fifths are singletons and the top ten take around 3.5%. The specimen sequenced was PBMCs. These receptors were taken from a man aged 40-49 years in good health and CMV-seronegative.

This clone was counted between two and nine times. The rearrangement uses TRBV15 and TRBJ1-2, with a weak D call TRBD1 (5 bases). The CDR3 extends over 14 amino acids. V was clipped by 0 bases and J by 4 bases, with 9 bases between them. CDR1 and CDR2 from the germline V gene are LNHNV and YYDKDF (reference sequence). CDR3 residues: CATSRDHTGYGYTF. Here the CDR3 DNA reads TGTGCCACCAGCAGAGATCATACAGGCTATGGCTACACCTTC.

The chain carries TRBV11-2 and TRBJ1-3; no firm D call. There are 15 residues in the CDR3. V lost 1 base and J lost 0, with 7 bases in between. Germline V CDR1 and CDR2: SGHAT, FQNNGV. The CDR3 region is CASSLVESSGNTIYF. Here the CDR3 DNA reads TGTGCCAGCAGCTTAGTAGAGAGCTCTGGAAACACCATATATTTT.

The chain links TRBV5-1 to TRBJ1-6, with D perhaps matching TRBD1 (5 bases). The CDR3 has 14 residues. Germline loops: CDR1 SGHRS, CDR2 YFSETQ. V dropped 0 bases and J dropped 10 bases, with 11 bases sitting between them. In DNA form, the CDR3 reads TGCGCCAGCAGCTTGGGACAGCCCGACTCACCCCTCCACTTT. Amino acids: CASSLGQPDSPLHF.

This clone was seen a single time. Since the CDR3 does not end with the conserved phenylalanine or tryptophan, this likely comes from a read error. The DNA is omitted, as the CDR3 cannot be located on it reliably, and the CDR3 follows TCRdb's listing. The rearrangement joins TRBV28 to TRBJ1-3; the D call TRBD1 from the table was never checked on the DNA. The CDR3 is made up of 12 amino acids, end residues included. Germline CDR1 is MDHEN and CDR2 is SYDVKM. The CDR3 is CASSFGGQAPQA.

This clone was counted only a few times. J is TRBJ2-3 and V is TRBV2; 9 positions match TRBD2. The CDR3 is 14 residues long. Unmatched junction bases numbered 3, after V lost 6 bases and J lost 2 bases. Germline V gives CDR1 SNHLY, CDR2 FYNNEI. CDR3 amino acids: CASRTSGLTDTQYF. CDR3 nucleotides: TGTGCCAGCAGGACTAGCGGACTCACAGATACGCAGTATTTT. The full variable domain, rest sourced from reference TRBV2 and TRBJ2-3, is EPEVTQTPSHQVTQMGQEVILRCVPISNHLYFYWYRQILGQKVEFLVSFYNNEISEKSEIFDDQFSVERPDGSNFTLKIRSTKLEDSAMYFCASRTSGLTDTQYFGPGTRLTVL.

This chain joins TRBV6-5 and TRBJ2-1, with 8 nucleotides matching TRBD2. The CDR3 sequence is 15 residues long. Germline lookup yields CDR1 MNHEY and CDR2 SVGAGI. The V and J ends lost 7 bases and 5 bases, in that order; junction bases with no gene match: 10. CDR3 loop: CASNLSGVSNNEQFF. CDR3 DNA: TGTGCCAGCAATCTTAGCGGGGTCTCAAACAATGAGCAGTTCTTC.

The rearrangement uses TRBV19 and TRBJ2-7, with 7 positions matching TRBD2. This CDR3 comprises 14 residues. Germline-derived CDR1 and CDR2 are LNHDA and SQIVND (reference sequence). With V trimmed by 2 bases and J by 3 bases, 4 bases remained unmatched. Here the CDR3 DNA reads TGTGCCAGTAGTATATGGGGGGGAGGCTACGAGCAGTACTTC. Its translation: CASSIWGGGYEQYF. The variable domain in full, completed from reference TRBV19 and TRBJ2-7, reads DGGITQSPKYLFRKEGQNVTLSCEQNLNHDAMYWYRQDPGQGLRLIYYSQIVNDFQKGDIAEGYSVSREKKESFPLTVTSAQKNPTAFYLCASSIWGGGYEQYFGPGTRLTVT.

V gene TRBV7-8 combines with J gene TRBJ2-1; TRBD2 might be the D (5 bases). From germline, CDR1 is SGHVS and CDR2 FQNEAQ. The CDR3 contains 14 residues. The germline V and J ends were trimmed by 8 bases and 1 base, with 12 bases remaining between them. Here the CDR3 DNA reads TGTGCCAGCGGCGTGGCGGGTTCCTACAATGAGCAGTTCTTC. It is translated as CASGVAGSYNEQFF.

This clone has a handful of counts. The gene calls are TRBV9 and TRBJ2-3; the D gene is possibly TRBD1 (6 bases). The CDR3 consists of 15 residues. Trimming took 0 bases from V and 6 from J, leaving 14 bases between them. CDR1 is SGDLS and CDR2 is YYNGEE in the germline V gene. The CDR3 is CASSVAVRGSDTQYF. CDR3 coding DNA: TGTGCCAGCAGCGTAGCCGTCAGGGGATCGGATACGCAGTATTTT.

This chain links TRBV5-1 with TRBJ1-1, with a tentative D call TRBD1 (5 bases). The CDR3 extends over 14 amino acids. V was clipped by 4 bases and J by 3 bases, with 13 bases between them. From germline, CDR1 is SGHRS and CDR2 YFSETQ. The CDR3 DNA reads TGCGCCAGCAGCGTGCAGGGCTTATACACTGAAGCTTTCTTT. It yields the protein CASSVQGLYTEAFF.

This clone has at least ten counts. The chain carries TRBV21-1 and TRBJ2-1; TRBD2 is the table's D call and was not checked against the DNA. TRBV21-1 is a listed pseudogene. The CDR3 is 12 amino acids. The CDR3 region is CASSRGIPEQFF. CDR3 in DNA: TGTGCCAGCAGCAGAGGAATCCCTGAGCAGTTCTTC.

In its sample, this clone was seen a few times. This sequence joins TRBV10-3 and TRBJ1-5; D is unresolved. This CDR3 has 14 amino acids. The V and J ends lost 2 bases and 6 bases respectively, with 11 bases between them. Germline CDR1 and CDR2: ENHRY and SYGVKD. The CDR3 protein is CAISERPGSQPQHF. CDR3 coding DNA: TGTGCCATCAGTGAGCGGCCAGGTAGTCAGCCCCAGCATTTT.

This clone was found a few times. The rearrangement links TRBV19 to TRBJ2-7; D might be TRBD1 (6 bases). The germline V gene encodes CDR1 LNHDA and CDR2 SQIVND (reference sequence). Between the trimmed V and J ends, which lost 7 bases and 4 bases, there was a span of 20 bases. CDR3 size: 15 residues. The CDR3 reads CASTDRSINGYEQYF. The CDR3 bases are TGTGCCAGTACCGACAGGTCGATCAACGGATACGAGCAGTACTTC. The full variable domain, completed using reference TRBV19 and TRBJ2-7, is DGGITQSPKYLFRKEGQNVTLSCEQNLNHDAMYWYRQDPGQGLRLIYYSQIVNDFQKGDIAEGYSVSREKKESFPLTVTSAQKNPTAFYLCASTDRSINGYEQYFGPGTRLTVT.

The V gene is TRBV5-8, the J gene TRBJ2-1; 9 positions agree with TRBD1. J lost 5 bases, V lost 3 bases, and 3 bases had no gene match. Germline V lookup: CDR1 SGHTS, CDR2 YDEGEE. There are 14 residues in the CDR3. DNA for the CDR3: TGTGCCAGCAGCTCAAGGGACAGGGACAATGAGCAGTTCTTC. This encodes CASSSRDRDNEQFF.

The chain combines TRBV5-6 with TRBJ2-5; 9 positions match TRBD2. V was clipped by 3 bases and J by 5 bases; unmatched bases: 8. This CDR3 region has 15 residues. Germline values: CDR1 SGHDT, CDR2 YYEEEE. DNA of the CDR3: TGTGCCAGCAGCTCCTTAGCGGGGGTGAGGGAGACCCAGTACTTC. Translated: CASSSLAGVRETQYF.

This clone came up once. The V and J genes are TRBV10-3 and TRBJ1-1, with a tentative D call TRBD1 (5 bases). Trimming pared 5 bases from V and 1 base from J, leaving 11 bases between. Germline values: CDR1 ENHRY, CDR2 SYGVKD. CDR3 length: 14 residues. Here the CDR3 DNA reads TGTGCCATCAGTCTTCCAGGGCGGAACACTGAAGCTTTCTTT. It codes for CAISLPGRNTEAFF.

Concerning this clone itself: The same CDR3 can be traced to other DNA sequences in this sample. The rearrangement links TRBV14 to TRBJ1-4; 8 bases are a match to TRBD1. Germline V gene lookup returns CDR1 SGHDN and CDR2 FVKESK. The length of the CDR3 is 16 residues. V shed 2 bases and J 6 bases; nucleotides not matched to a gene: 8. CDR3 residues: CASSQPSDRVHEKLFF. The CDR3 coding sequence is TGTGCCAGCAGCCAACCCTCGGACAGGGTTCATGAAAAACTGTTTTTT. The full variable domain, rest sourced from reference TRBV14 and TRBJ1-4, is EAGVTQFPSHSVIEKGQTVTLRCDPISGHDNLYWYRRVMGKEIKFLLHFVKESKQDESGMPNNRFLAERTGGTYSTLKVQPAELEDSGVYFCASSQPSDRVHEKLFFGSGTQLSVL.

The chain recombines TRBV21-1 with TRBJ2-7; the table's D call, TRBD1, was not checked against the DNA. TRBV21-1 is shown as a pseudogene. The CDR3 runs to 14 residues. The DNA of the CDR3 is TGTGCCAGCAGCAAAGCCACAGGGAGTTTCGAGCAGTACTTC. As protein: CASSKATGSFEQYF.

The V and J genes are TRBV5-4 and TRBJ1-2; a weak D match, TRBD1 (6 bases). CDR1 is SGHNT and CDR2 is YYREEE in the germline V gene (reference sequence). With 2 bases removed from V and 0 bases from J, the gap between germline ends came to 8 bases. The CDR3 is 14 amino acids. The CDR3 DNA follows: TGTGCCAGCAGCTTCGGGACACCTAACTATGGCTACACCTTC. Its protein product is CASSFGTPNYGYTF.

The rearrangement links TRBV7-9 to TRBJ1-4; D uncertain. Germline loops: CDR1 SEHNR, CDR2 FQNEAQ (reference sequence). With 2 bases removed from V and 5 bases from J, the gap between germline ends came to 12 bases. The CDR3 runs 15 residues. CDR3 in DNA: TGTGCCAGCAGCTTACCTCGCAAGCTAAATGAAAAACTGTTTTTT. This gives the protein CASSLPRKLNEKLFF.

The chain couples TRBV5-1 to TRBJ2-3, with TRBD1 matching over 7 bases. This CDR3 comprises 15 residues. With 3 bases clipped from V and 2 bases from J, the junction kept 6 bases outside the gene matches. In germline, CDR1 is SGHRS, CDR2 YFSETQ. The CDR3 is CASSYLGTDTDTQYF. The CDR3 DNA is TGCGCCAGCAGCTACCTCGGGACAGACACAGATACGCAGTATTTT.

J is TRBJ1-2 and V is TRBV5-6; D gene unclear. The CDR3 consists of 12 residues. V lost 4 bases, J lost 8 bases, and 12 bases lay in between. Germline V gives CDR1 SGHDT, CDR2 YYEEEE. CDR3 DNA sequence: TGTGCCAGCAGCATCGACGGGTGGGGCTACACCTTC. It yields the protein CASSIDGWGYTF.

By frequency in the sample, this clone is medium-sized. The CDR3 nucleotides read TGTGCCAGCAGTTTAAACCCCATCCACAGGGCAGAGACCCAGTACTTC. It yields the protein CASSLNPIHRAETQYF. V gene TRBV28 combines with J gene TRBJ2-5, with D possibly being TRBD1 (6 bases). The CDR3 totals 16 residues. The germline CDR1 and CDR2 sequences are MDHEN and SYDVKM. The ends were cut back, 2 bases at V and 4 bases at J, with 17 bases in the middle.

This clone was seen only a few times. V usage is TRBV5-4 and J usage is TRBJ2-5; 7 bases match TRBD1. Germline loops: CDR1 SGHNT, CDR2 YYREEE (reference sequence). V lost 9 bases, J lost 4 bases, and 6 bases stayed unmatched. The CDR3 has 12 residues. This CDR3 is CATTNRGETQYF. CDR3 DNA: TGTGCCACCACTAACAGGGGAGAGACCCAGTACTTC.

This rearrangement joins TRBV7-9 to TRBJ2-7; 10 positions match TRBD2. The germline V gene encodes CDR1 SEHNR and CDR2 FQNEAQ (reference sequence). Losses at the gene ends were 6 bases for V and 2 bases for J; bases not matched to a gene: 7. The length of the CDR3 is 15 residues. CDR3 DNA sequence: TGTGCCAGCAGGAATAGCGGGGGGCCCGCCTACGAGCAGTACTTC. This encodes CASRNSGGPAYEQYF.

The chain combines TRBV13 with TRBJ2-1; TRBD2 matches at 11 bases. There are 15 residues in the CDR3. The junction had 1 base not matched to a gene; V was cut back by 0 bases and J by 6 bases. Germline CDR1 PRHDT, CDR2 FYEKMQ (reference sequence). The CDR3 region is CASSLGLAGGNEQFF. The CDR3 DNA sequence: TGTGCCAGCAGCTTAGGCCTAGCGGGGGGCAATGAGCAGTTCTTC.

In the case of this clone: An end of the junction differs from the germline gene, which may be a read error. The chain is built from TRBV7-6 and TRBJ2-2; D gene ambiguous. Germline values: CDR1 SGHVS, CDR2 FNYEAQ. This CDR3 has 13 amino acids. The CDR3 spells CGSSYGNTGELFF. The CDR3 coding sequence is TGTGGCAGCAGTTACGGGAACACCGGGGAGCTGTTTTTT.

V usage is TRBV11-2 and J usage is TRBJ1-1; 9 bases align to TRBD1. Per the germline V gene, CDR1 is SGHAT and CDR2 is FQNNGV. The CDR3 loop spans 16 amino acids. Trimming took 4 bases from V and 1 from J; bases not matched to a gene: 7. CDR3 loop: CASSYNRGQGNTEAFF. DNA for the CDR3: TGTGCCAGCAGCTATAACAGGGGGCAAGGGAACACTGAAGCTTTCTTT. Together with reference TRBV11-2 and TRBJ1-1, the CDR3 gives the full variable domain: EAGVAQSPRYKIIEKRQSVAFWCNPISGHATLYWYQQILGQGPKLLIQFQNNGVVDDSQLPKDRFSAERLKGVDSTLKIQPAKLEDSAVYLCASSYNRGQGNTEAFFGQGTRLTVV.

This chain links TRBV19 with TRBJ1-5; 10 bases fit TRBD1. There are 16 residues in the CDR3. The J segment lost 1 base and the V segment lost 6 bases, leaving 6 bases of the junction unmatched. CDR1 and CDR2 from the germline V gene are LNHDA and SQIVND (reference sequence). The CDR3 coding sequence is TGTGCCAGTAGGCGACAGGGGGCGCGCAGCAATCAGCCCCAGCATTTT. This translates into CASRRQGARSNQPQHF.